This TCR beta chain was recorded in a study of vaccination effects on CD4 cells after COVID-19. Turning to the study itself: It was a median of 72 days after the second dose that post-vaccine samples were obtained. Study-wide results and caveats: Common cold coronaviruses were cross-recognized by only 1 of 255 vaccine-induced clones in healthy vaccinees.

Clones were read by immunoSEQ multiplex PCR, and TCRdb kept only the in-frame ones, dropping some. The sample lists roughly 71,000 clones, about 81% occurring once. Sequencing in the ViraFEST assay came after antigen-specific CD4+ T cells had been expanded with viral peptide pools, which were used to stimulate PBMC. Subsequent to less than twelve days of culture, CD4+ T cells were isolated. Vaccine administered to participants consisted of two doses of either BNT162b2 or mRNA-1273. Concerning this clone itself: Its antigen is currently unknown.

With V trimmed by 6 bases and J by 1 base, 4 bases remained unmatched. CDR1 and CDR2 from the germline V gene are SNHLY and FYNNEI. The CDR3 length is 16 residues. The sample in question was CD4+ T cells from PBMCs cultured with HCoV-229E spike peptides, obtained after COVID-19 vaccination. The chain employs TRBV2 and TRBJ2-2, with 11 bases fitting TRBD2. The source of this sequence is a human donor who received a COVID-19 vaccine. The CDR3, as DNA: TGTGCCAGCAGGACTAGCGGGGTCATGAACACCGGGGAGCTGTTTTTT. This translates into CASRTSGVMNTGELFF.